This T cell receptor (beta chain) was obtained from a study of cytomegalovirus exposure and HLA in healthy donors. Findings and limits, study-wide: Several of the most significant clusters appeared linked to common viral pathogens, based on a later analysis. Association of around 17,000 TCR beta sequences with HLA alleles was found at 0.05 false discovery rate in a later analysis.

Germline V gene lookup returns CDR1 LNHDA and CDR2 SQIVND (reference sequence). The V segment lost 5 bases and the J segment 4 bases; nucleotides outside the gene matches: 4. The CDR3 has 14 residues. PCR amplification relied on 60 Vbeta primers (plus 13 Jbeta primers). Using immunoSEQ multiplex PCR, the repertoire was profiled, and TCRdb retains in-frame clones only, with some absent. Of approximately 150,000 clones listed, over 75% are singletons. Comments on this clone: Its antigen is unidentified.

Healthy bone marrow donors supplied every sample. V usage is TRBV19 and J usage is TRBJ2-5; 10 nucleotides line up with TRBD1. The TCR comes from a human donor in good health. The material sequenced was PBMCs. CDR3 in amino acids: CASSPDRGLETQYF. The CDR3 region has the DNA TGTGCCAGTAGTCCCGACAGGGGGCTAGAGACCCAGTACTTC.